This T cell receptor (beta chain) was found in a study of T cell clonotyping in hematopoietic cell transplantation (TCRdb year 2021). Notes on the research overall: Pretransplant recipient samples were obtained after cytoreduction. Patients were recruited between 2015 and 2017 and followed until late 2020 or death. A total of over 130 blood samples were gathered in the study from fewer than 40 consecutive transplant recipients along with their related donors.

The time point tag for this specimen amounts to: recipient sample about 28 days before transplant, after cytoreduction. Blood from recipients was drawn about 28 days before transplant and again at days 30, 100 and 180 after transplant. Nuclei Lysis Solution was used to extract genomic DNA from fresh or cryopreserved unfractionated peripheral blood mononuclear cells. Details on this clone: The antigen this receptor binds is unknown. Nothing much larger sits one base from this clone, and base qualities are not available.

TCR beta CDR3 regions were amplified from genomic DNA with the immunoSEQ assay, a bias-controlled multiplex PCR using V- and J-specific primers. In a second PCR step, the CDR3 amplicons were tagged with a proprietary barcode plus Illumina adapter sequences. An Illumina MiSeq instrument was used for sequencing of the CDR3 libraries. Turning to the authors' computational methods: Export and quality control were done with immunoSEQ Analyzer 3.0, while downstream analyses used R Bioconductor and Immunarch. Repertoire metrics were calculated using only productive rearrangements within the normalized downsampled data set. Clonotypes larger than 5 templates in the normalized cohort were defined as pathologically expanded. The Inverse Simpson Index was used to measure repertoire diversity. To capture all clonotypes, the CMV-specificity analyses were run on the non-normalized data set. Entries here come from immuneACCESS through TCRdb and include only in-frame sequences with V and J called. Some clones fail to appear in such tables; in the studies checked, an unresolved V gene covers under half of the shortfall, and the cause of the remainder is unknown. D and trimming come from the DNA, and the V and J calls and clone size come from that table. This sample gives 6,700 or so clones in total; approximately 97% of them show up just once. The ten largest clones capture roughly 16% of the sample.

Overall study outcomes, separate from this receptor: Broader posttransplant TCR repertoire diversity was predicted by donor and pretransplant recipient Inverse Simpson Index values. The sample size was limited, and because cells were not sorted, the contributions of CD4 and CD8 repertoires could not be separated. Just a small fraction of recipient repertoires overlapped with donor repertoires, and more than 95% appeared de novo at the given depth. After transplant, TCR diversity in recipients dropped, and pathologically expanded clonotypes increased progressively from day 30 to day 180.

V is reduced by 1 base and J by 6 bases, leaving a spacing of 10 bases between them. The CDR3 holds 13 amino acids from the cysteine to the phenylalanine. This entry keeps only the CDR3 DNA: 39 bases, framed from base 1. Looking up the germline V gene yields CDR1 SGHTS and CDR2 YDEGEE. The TCR comes from a man between 65 and 79 years old with acute myeloid leukemia. Some clones in this sample may be carry-over from other donors' samples. Material: peripheral blood mononuclear cells, obtained before stem cell transplant. The chain is encoded by TRBV5-8 joined to TRBJ1-1; the D segment cannot be called with confidence. The base sequence is TGTGCCAGCAGCTTGCTTTTCGGAGCTGAAGCTTTCTTT. Its protein reads: CASSLLFGAEAFF.